These 7 T cell receptor beta chains came from one sample sequenced in a study of tumor-infiltrating lymphocytes in primary liver carcinoma. From unsorted bulk tissue weighing roughly 17-31 mg, DNA and RNA were co-extracted. The researchers produced TCR beta cDNA from 500 to 550 ng total RNA with a constant-region primer. Slightly modified ARM-PCR, run as three nested multiplex PCR rounds, produced the TCR beta libraries. Researchers ran the first two PCR rounds for approximately 9 cycles each with TRBV1-TRBV30 forward primers and a C-beta reverse primer. TCRdb ran MiXCR on the multiplex PCR reads and lists one entry per CDR3 protein. The sample consists of 95,000 to 100,000 distinct CDR3 sequences, about 62% of them appearing once. The specimen was liver tumor tissue from sampling region 2. Subset denoted: tumor region T2, inferior pole. Every receptor here comes from an older woman with primary liver carcinoma and hepatitis B virus infection.

This clonotype came up many times. The chain links TRBV6-5 to TRBJ1-1, with D perhaps matching TRBD1 (5 bases). The V gene lost 1 base and the J gene lost 4 bases, with 13 bases spanning the gap. The CDR3 consists of 15 residues. From germline, CDR1 is MNHEY and CDR2 SVGAGI. The CDR3 here is CASSYLGAVATEAFF. CDR3 DNA: TGTGCCAGCAGTTACTTAGGGGCAGTGGCCACTGAAGCTTTCTTT.

This clonotype appeared many times. The chain recombines TRBV6-1 with TRBJ2-7; D remains ambiguous. CDR1 is MNHNS and CDR2 is SASEGT in the germline V gene. The CDR3 length is 16 residues. V gave up 2 bases and J gave up 5 bases, with 19 bases separating them. This chain's CDR3 is CASSERDGGASHEQYF. CDR3 DNA: TGTGCCAGCAGTGAAAGAGATGGCGGTGCGAGCCACGAGCAGTACTTC.

In regard to this clonotype: Since no conserved phenylalanine or tryptophan closes the CDR3, a read error is the likely cause. This chain uses TRBV12-3 or TRBV12-4 with TRBJ2-3; 7 bases align to TRBD1. The CDR3 sequence is 14 residues long. CDR3 sequence reads: CASSWTGPADMQYI. In DNA, the CDR3 is TGTGCCAGCAGTTGGACAGGTCCAGCAGATATGCAGTATATT.

A remark on this clonotype: In this CDR3 the conserved last residue, phenylalanine or tryptophan, is missing, so a read error is likely. The chain carries TRBV28 and TRBJ2-1, with 14 bases identical to TRBD2. The CDR3 has 18 residues. Germline V lookup: CDR1 MDHEN, CDR2 SYDVKM. The CDR3: CASLQTSGRGSSYNEQFI. The CDR3 nucleotides read TGTGCCAGTCTTCAGACTAGCGGGAGGGGGAGCTCCTACAACGAGCAGTTCATC.

This clonotype was counted between two and nine times. The genes are TRBV28 and TRBJ1-1; 9 bases are shared with TRBD1. Germline loops: CDR1 MDHEN, CDR2 SYDVKM. V dropped 7 bases and J dropped 7; count of bases not matched to a gene: 7. The CDR3 is 13 amino acids. The CDR3 is CASTLLTGGEAFF. The CDR3 coding sequence is TGTGCCAGCACCCTTCTGACAGGGGGTGAAGCTTTCTTT.

This clonotype was counted only a few times. This chain links TRBV5-1 with TRBJ2-7; 8 bases line up with TRBD2. CDR3 length equals 15 residues. With 0 bases clipped from V and 2 bases from J, the junction kept 4 bases outside the gene matches. Germline V gene sequence: CDR1 SGHRS, CDR2 YFSETQ. The CDR3 is CASSLGRGAPYEQYF. CDR3 in DNA: TGCGCCAGCAGCTTGGGGCGGGGGGCCCCCTACGAGCAGTACTTC. Full variable domain (rest looked up from reference TRBV5-1 and TRBJ2-7): KAGVTQTPRYLIKTRGQQVTLSCSPISGHRSVSWYQQTPGQGLQFLFEYFSETQRNKGNFPGRFSGRQFSNSRSEMNVSTLELGDSALYLCASSLGRGAPYEQYFGPGTRLTVT.

Only a few counts were recorded for this clonotype. The CDR3 DNA sequence: TGTGCCAGCGGGGGTAGGTACGAGCAGTACTTC. Its protein is CASGGRYEQYF. The rearrangement uses TRBV28 and TRBJ2-7, with D possibly being TRBD1 or TRBD2 (5 bases each). The CDR3 loop spans 11 amino acids. Germline CDR1 is MDHEN and CDR2 is SYDVKM. Trimming stripped 8 bases from V and 4 bases from J, with 9 bases between. The full variable domain, in which reference TRBV28 and TRBJ2-7 provide the parts outside the CDR3, is DVKVTQSSRYLVKRTGEKVFLECVQDMDHENMFWYRQDPGLGLRLIYFSYDVKMKEKGDIPEGYSVSREKKERFSLILESASTNQTSMYLCASGGRYEQYFGPGTRLTVT.